Listed below are T cell receptor beta chains from one sample, sequenced in a study of T cell responses to AZD1222 COVID-19 vaccine. TCRdb keeps only in-frame clones here, not all; method: immunoSEQ multiplex PCR. The sample records roughly 91,000 clones, around nine tenths being singletons. This specimen was peripheral blood, taken on day 0 of AZD1222 vaccination. The receptors here all came from an adult in good health. CDR3s include the opening cysteine and the closing phenylalanine or tryptophan. Each record gives: J gene, clone size, D gene, V gene, CDR3 protein, CDR3 DNA. The D gene is left open where the match is weak. A row's size may be missing; if present it is once, few, many or a size class.

TRBJ2-1,.,.,TRBV9,CASSVGANEQFF,TGTGCCAGCAGCGTAGGGGCAAATGAGCAGTTCTTC
TRBJ2-1,.,TRBD2,TRBV10-3,CAISATSGSGDEQFF,TGTGCCATCAGTGCGACTAGCGGATCAGGGGATGAGCAGTTCTTC
TRBJ1-2,.,.,TRBV7-2,CASSPWGAQGYYGYTF,TGTGCCAGCAGCCCCTGGGGGGCGCAAGGTTACTATGGCTACACCTTC
TRBJ1-2,.,.,TRBV7-9,CASSLEVGQNYGYTF,TGTGCCAGCAGCTTAGAGGTCGGACAGAACTATGGCTACACCTTC
TRBJ2-3,.,TRBD2,TRBV29-1,CSVGSGGVDTQYF,TGCAGCGTTGGAAGCGGGGGGGTAGATACGCAGTATTTT
TRBJ1-1,.,TRBD1,TRBV27,CASSPRDRSEAFF,TGTGCCAGCAGTCCACGGGACAGGTCGGAAGCTTTCTTT
TRBJ2-3,.,.,TRBV12-3/TRBV12-4,CASSLFQDTQYF,TGTGCCAGCAGTTTATTTCAAGATACGCAGTATTTT
TRBJ2-1,once,TRBD2,TRBV7-9,CASSLSAGGPDNEQFF,TGTGCCAGCAGCTTATCTGCGGGGGGACCGGACAATGAGCAGTTCTTC
TRBJ1-1,.,.,TRBV11-2,CASSSLRLGRDTEAFF,TGTGCCAGCAGCTCCCTAAGATTGGGGCGAGACACTGAAGCTTTCTTT
TRBJ2-7,.,.,TRBV14,CASSHGSGSLGYEQYF,TGTGCCAGCAGCCACGGGAGCGGGTCCCTCGGGTACGAGCAGTACTTC
TRBJ2-1,once,TRBD1,TRBV18,CASSLRQGRWDEQFF,TGTGCCAGCTCACTGCGACAGGGAAGGTGGGATGAGCAGTTCTTC
TRBJ2-5,.,.,TRBV7-2,CASSPHGSAAQETQYF,TGTGCCAGCAGCCCCCACGGGTCGGCGGCCCAAGAGACCCAGTACTTC
TRBJ1-1,.,TRBD1,TRBV7-9,CASSVHRGNTEAFF,TGTGCCAGCAGCGTCCACAGGGGGAACACTGAAGCTTTCTTT
TRBJ1-2,.,TRBD1,TRBV2,CASSRGQVGLNGYTF,TGTGCCAGCAGTCGTGGACAGGTCGGGCTCAATGGCTACACCTTC
TRBJ1-1,.,.,TRBV5-6,CASSLEAGRSVNTEAFF,TGTGCCAGCAGCTTGGAGGCAGGGCGGAGTGTGAACACTGAAGCTTTCTTT
TRBJ1-6,.,TRBD1,TRBV5-1,CASSLLTPVGTGGVWPLHF,TGCGCCAGCAGCTTGCTCACCCCAGTGGGGACAGGGGGCGTTTGGCCCCTCCACTTT
TRBJ2-2,.,.,TRBV9,CASTEGQSNTGELFF,TGTGCCAGCACGGAGGGCCAGAGCAACACCGGGGAGCTGTTTTTT
TRBJ2-3,.,.,TRBV25-1,CASSSGYGDTQYF,TGTGCCAGCAGCTCTGGGTATGGGGATACGCAGTATTTT
TRBJ2-1,.,.,TRBV6-5,CASSYSKRNEQFF,TGTGCCAGCAGTTACTCGAAACGCAATGAGCAGTTCTTC
TRBJ1-1,.,.,TRBV14,CASSLPGQNTEAFF,TGTGCCAGCAGCCTGCCAGGGCAGAACACTGAAGCTTTCTTT
TRBJ2-2,.,TRBD2,TRBV19,CASSIRTSGRARAGELFF,TGTGCCAGTAGTATCCGGACTAGCGGGAGGGCCCGCGCCGGGGAGCTGTTTTTT
TRBJ2-1,once,.,TRBV30,CARGTISSYNEQFF,TGTGCCAGAGGGACGATTAGCTCCTACAATGAGCAGTTCTTC
TRBJ1-1,.,TRBD1,TRBV10-3,CAISAGQGAMNTEAFF,TGTGCCATCAGCGCGGGACAGGGTGCCATGAACACTGAAGCTTTCTTT
TRBJ2-7,.,TRBD1,TRBV4-1,CASSQTQGANYEQYF,TGCGCCAGCAGCCAGACACAGGGGGCGAACTACGAGCAGTACTTC
TRBJ1-2,.,.,TRBV19,CASSSGLHGYTF,TGTGCCAGTAGCTCCGGACTTCATGGCTACACCTTC
TRBJ2-2,once,TRBD2,TRBV10-2,CASSPSGRSGELFF,TGCGCCAGCAGTCCTAGCGGGAGATCCGGGGAGCTGTTTTTT
TRBJ2-1,.,TRBD2,TRBV6-1,CASSEPLAGEGSYNEQFF,TGTGCCAGCAGTGAACCCCTAGCGGGAGAAGGCTCCTACAATGAGCAGTTCTTC
TRBJ1-2,.,.,TRBV19,CASNSVSNYGYTF,TGTGCCAGTAACTCCGTCAGCAACTATGGCTACACCTTC
TRBJ2-1,.,TRBD2,TRBV11-2,CASSLGLAGSNEQFF,TGTGCCAGCAGCCTAGGACTAGCGGGATCCAATGAGCAGTTCTTC
TRBJ1-4,.,.,TRBV5-4,CASRRNTATNEKLFF,TGTGCCAGCAGACGTAACACTGCAACTAATGAAAAACTGTTTTTT
TRBJ1-3,.,.,TRBV7-8,CASSLVGGVGNTIYF,TGTGCCAGCAGCTTAGTAGGCGGGGTCGGAAACACCATATATTTT
TRBJ2-2,.,.,TRBV6-5,CASTRNLVPGELFF,TGTGCCAGCACCCGGAATCTAGTACCCGGGGAGCTGTTTTTT
TRBJ2-7,.,.,TRBV7-2,CASSPQQESYEQYF,TGTGCCAGCAGCCCACAACAGGAATCCTACGAGCAGTACTTC